This T cell receptor (beta chain) stems from a study of cytotoxic CD8 clonotypes in ibrutinib-treated CLL. The wider study: The patient breakdown showed some eleven relapsed/refractory and roughly 14 treatment-naive cases, with fewer than 18 IGHV unmutated.

The protocol was immunoSEQ multiplex PCR, while the TCRdb copy is restricted to in-frame clones and leaves out a portion. The repertoire holds some 76,000 clones, with 75% to 90% as singletons. The CDR3 is 13 residues long. Trimming took off 2 bases at V and 5 bases at J, with 6 bases between the two ends. Germline assignment: CDR1 MNHNY and CDR2 SVGAGI (reference sequence). Overall study findings and caveats: Patients with sustained remission and those progressing were sampled at differing times. Clonality rose at ibrutinib response, held steady in sustained remission, and fell toward baseline at progression.

As regards this clone: Its matching antigen is unknown. Other nucleotide sequences from this sample produce the same CDR3.

This receptor was taken from a human donor with chronic lymphocytic leukemia. The V call is TRBV6-6, the J call TRBJ2-2; D is perhaps TRBD1 or TRBD2 (5 bases each). Sequencing was performed on PBMCs, taken after 24 months of ibrutinib treatment. The CDR3 sequence: CASSYEGTGELFF. The DNA of the CDR3 is TGTGCCAGCAGTTACGAGGGGACCGGGGAGCTGTTTTTT.